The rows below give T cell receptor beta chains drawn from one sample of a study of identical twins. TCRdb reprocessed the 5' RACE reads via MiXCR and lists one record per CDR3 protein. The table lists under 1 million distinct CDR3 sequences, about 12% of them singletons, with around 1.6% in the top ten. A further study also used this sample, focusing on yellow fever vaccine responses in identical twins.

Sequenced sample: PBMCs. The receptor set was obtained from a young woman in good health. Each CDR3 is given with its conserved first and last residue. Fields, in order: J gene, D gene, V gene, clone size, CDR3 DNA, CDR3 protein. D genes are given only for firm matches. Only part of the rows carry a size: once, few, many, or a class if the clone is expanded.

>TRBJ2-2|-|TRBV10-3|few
TGTGCCATCGGGAGCGGGGAGCTGTTTTTT
CAIGSGELFF
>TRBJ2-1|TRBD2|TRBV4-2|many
TGTGCCAGCAGCCAAGCCCCTCCAGGACTAGCGGGATCCTACAATGAGCAGTTCTTC
CASSQAPPGLAGSYNEQFF
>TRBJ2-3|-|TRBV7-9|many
TGCGCCAGCAGCTTGGGTCGAGGAGATACGCAGTATTTT
CASSLGRGDTQYF
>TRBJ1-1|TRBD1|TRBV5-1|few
TGCGCCAGCAGCCAAGGGACAGGGCCGAACACTGAAGCTTTCTTT
CASSQGTGPNTEAFF
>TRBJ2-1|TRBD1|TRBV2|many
TGTGCCAGCAGTGAAGCATCCGGGACAGGGGGCAATGAGCAGTTCTTC
CASSEASGTGGNEQFF
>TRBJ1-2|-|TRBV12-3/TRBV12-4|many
TGTGCCAGCACCTCGGACGGAACCCTCGCGGGAGGCTACACCTTC
CASTSDGTLAGGYTF
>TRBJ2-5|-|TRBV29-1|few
TGCAGCGTCGCTCTAGCCCCCCGAGAGACCCAGTACTTC
CSVALAPRETQYF
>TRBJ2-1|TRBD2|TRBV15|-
TGTGCCACCAGCGGGACTAGCGGGGTTTACAATGAGCAGTTCTTC
CATSGTSGVYNEQFF
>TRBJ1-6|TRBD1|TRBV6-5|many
TGTGCCAGCAGTTACGGGGGACAGACTAATTCACCCCTCCACTTT
CASSYGGQTNSPLHF
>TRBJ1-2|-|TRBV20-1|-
TGCAGTGCTAGAGCAGAAGTAAGAAGCTTC
CSARAEVRSF
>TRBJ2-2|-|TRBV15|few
TGTGCCACCGGGCTAGTGGGCACCGGGGAGCTGTTTTTT
CATGLVGTGELFF